A single sample gave rise to the 26 T cell receptor beta chains below, sequenced in a study of blood T cells in healthy people across ages. It was with a sample-barcoded 5' primer and a J-beta primer mix that a second PCR of roughly 6 to 12 cycles was run. Each CDR3 protein is one row after TCRdb ran MiXCR on the 5' RACE reads. This sample has about 730,000 distinct CDR3 sequences, with approximately 39% found just once. Sequences were obtained from blood. Receptor source: an older woman in good health.

The chain uses TRBV5-1 and TRBJ2-3; possible D gene TRBD1, 5 bases. V shed 4 bases and J shed 5 bases, with 8 bases lying between them. The CDR3 runs 12 residues. The germline V gene encodes CDR1 SGHRS and CDR2 YFSETQ. Here the CDR3 reads CASSGRGDTQYF. DNA of the CDR3: TGCGCCAGCAGCGGAAGGGGAGATACGCAGTATTTT.

The gene calls are TRBV12-3 or TRBV12-4 and TRBJ2-3; 7 nucleotides match TRBD2. This CDR3 comprises 16 residues. The trim removed 5 bases at V and 0 bases at J, leaving 8 bases unmatched. CDR3 region: CASSLGRMTSTDTQYF. CDR3 sequence (DNA): TGTGCCAGCAGTCTCGGGAGGATGACTAGCACAGATACGCAGTATTTT.

The chain couples TRBV20-1 to TRBJ1-1, with a possible D match to TRBD1 (5 bases). With 0 bases removed from V and 8 bases from J, the gap between germline ends came to 13 bases. CDR3 length equals 13 residues. The germline CDR1 and CDR2 sequences are DFQATT and SNEGSKA (reference sequence). The DNA for the CDR3 is TGCAGTGCTAGAGATTGGGGGAGTCGAGAAGCTTTCTTT. It is translated as CSARDWGSREAFF.

In regard to this clonotype: This may arise from a read error, as a much more abundant clone is one base away. V gene TRBV6-5 combines with J gene TRBJ2-1, with TRBD1 as a possible D gene (6 bases). Germline V gene data show CDR1 as MNHEY and CDR2 as SVGAGI. This CDR3 is 13 amino acids long. CDR3 in DNA: TGTGCCATCAGTTCAGGACAGTTCAATGAGCAGTTCTTC. Amino acids: CAISSGQFNEQFF.

This clonotype has just a few counts. The chain is built from TRBV7-2 and TRBJ1-2; no reliable D call. The CDR3 extends over 13 amino acids. Trimming shortened V by 5 bases and J by 8 bases, and 15 bases separated the two germline ends. Germline V gene lookup returns CDR1 SGHTA and CDR2 FQGNSA. CDR3 loop: CASSLKELGGYTF. CDR3 coding DNA: TGTGCCAGCAGCCTCAAGGAGTTGGGGGGCTACACCTTC.

This clonotype appeared once. A much more abundant neighbour one base away suggests this may be a read error. The chain employs TRBV12-3 or TRBV12-4 and TRBJ2-5; 11 nucleotides align to TRBD2. Unmatched junction bases numbered 14, after V lost 6 bases and J lost 11 bases. This CDR3 has 15 amino acids. CDR3 in amino acids: CASSFLAGGTHEQYF. The CDR3 DNA reads as TGTGCCAGCAGCTTCCTAGCGGGGGGCACGCATGAGCAGTACTTC.

This clonotype has a handful of counts. This chain uses TRBV24-1 with TRBJ2-5; 7 bases are a match to TRBD1. Trimming at V came to 4 bases and at J to 3 bases, leaving 7 bases not matched to a gene. In germline, CDR1 is KGHDR, CDR2 SFDVKD. The CDR3 length is 15 residues. This CDR3 is CATSELTGTEETQYF. CDR3 bases: TGTGCCACCAGTGAACTGACCGGGACAGAAGAGACCCAGTACTTC.

V is TRBV20-1 and J is TRBJ1-2; 7 bases map to TRBD1. Germline values: CDR1 DFQATT, CDR2 SNEGSKA (reference sequence). This CDR3 region has 12 residues. J gave up 8 bases and V 6 bases, and 9 bases lay outside the gene matches. The CDR3: CSALDRVGGYTF. The CDR3, as DNA: TGCAGTGCCCTCGACAGGGTCGGCGGCTACACCTTC.

The rearrangement uses TRBV19 and TRBJ2-5; tentatively, D is TRBD1 or TRBD2 (5 bases each). V was trimmed by 8 bases and J by 1 base, leaving 8 bases between them. Germline CDR1 LNHDA, CDR2 SQIVND (reference sequence). The CDR3 is 12 residues long. CDR3 amino acids: CASQRGQETQYF. Here the CDR3 DNA reads TGTGCCAGTCAGAGGGGCCAAGAGACCCAGTACTTC.

In this sample, this clonotype turned up a few times. The chain joins TRBV11-2 to TRBJ2-3; possible D gene TRBD1, 6 bases. Trimming removed 5 bases at V and 0 bases at J, with 12 bases between. From germline, CDR1 is SGHAT and CDR2 FQNNGV. The CDR3 runs 15 residues. CDR3 residues: CASSPDQGSTDTQYF. In nucleotides, the CDR3 is TGTGCCAGCAGCCCAGATCAGGGGAGCACAGATACGCAGTATTTT. The complete variable domain, with remaining parts taken from reference TRBV11-2 and TRBJ2-3, reads EAGVAQSPRYKIIEKRQSVAFWCNPISGHATLYWYQQILGQGPKLLIQFQNNGVVDDSQLPKDRFSAERLKGVDSTLKIQPAKLEDSAVYLCASSPDQGSTDTQYFGPGTRLTVL.

Concerning this clonotype: A much larger clone lies a single base off, so this may be a read error. The chain couples TRBV15 to TRBJ2-1, with TRBD2 matching over 10 bases. J was trimmed by 8 bases and V by 3 bases; bases with no gene match: 10. This CDR3 has 16 residues. Germline V lookup: CDR1 LNHNV, CDR2 YYDKDF (reference sequence). CDR3 bases: TGTGCCACCAGCAGCTACGGGACTAGCGAGAACGATGAGCAGTTCTTC. This translates into CATSSYGTSENDEQFF.

This chain links TRBV29-1 with TRBJ2-3; the D gene is possibly TRBD2 (7 bases). V was trimmed by 7 bases and J by 5 bases, leaving 13 bases between them. The CDR3 runs to 12 residues. Germline V gene data show CDR1 as SQVTM and CDR2 as ANQGSEA. The CDR3 region has the DNA TGCAGCGGGAGGGGGGGCCAAGATACGCAGTATTTT. This codes for CSGRGGQDTQYF.

V and J are TRBV5-1 and TRBJ2-3; 8 bases align to TRBD2. This CDR3 contains 15 residues. Germline lookup yields CDR1 SGHRS and CDR2 YFSETQ. V trimming: 1 base; J trimming: 4 bases; junction bases outside the gene matches: 5. The CDR3 coding sequence is TGCGCCAGCAGCTTGAGCGGGAGCCTCTCAGATACGCAGTATTTT. This encodes CASSLSGSLSDTQYF.

The V and J genes are TRBV9 and TRBJ2-5, with D perhaps being TRBD1 or TRBD2 (5 bases each). The end of the DNA is better explained by TRBJ2-7, so the J call may be wrong. This CDR3 region has 17 residues. Germline V CDR1 and CDR2: SGDLS, YYNGEE. The DNA of the CDR3 is TGTGCCAGCAGCGTAGGCCCCGGGGCAGGTGTAGATGGCGAGCAGTACTTC. It translates to CASSVGPGAGVDGEQYF.

This clonotype was seen a handful of times. The V gene is TRBV27, the J gene TRBJ2-1; D unresolved. This CDR3 region has 12 residues. The germline V gene has CDR1 MNHEY and CDR2 SMNVEV (reference sequence). Between the trimmed V and J ends, which lost 6 bases and 9 bases, there was a span of 12 bases. CDR3 sequence: CASRRSGLEQFF. The CDR3, as DNA: TGTGCCAGCAGGAGGTCTGGTCTTGAGCAGTTCTTC.

V gene TRBV19 combines with J gene TRBJ2-7; the D gene is possibly TRBD1 (5 bases). The CDR3 has 13 residues. The V end was cut by 7 bases, the J end by 3 bases, with 13 bases between. CDR1 and CDR2 (germline): LNHDA, SQIVND (reference sequence). For the CDR3, the DNA is TGTGCCAGTACGCCAGGACAAGACTACGAGCAGTACTTC. Translated: CASTPGQDYEQYF.

A few counts support this clonotype. V and J are TRBV9 and TRBJ2-5; tentatively, D is TRBD2 (5 bases). CDR1 SGDLS and CDR2 YYNGEE come from the germline V gene. This CDR3 contains 14 residues. V was pared by 2 bases and J by 1 base, with 9 bases between. The chain's CDR3 is CASSVGGLQETQYF. Here the CDR3 DNA reads TGTGCCAGCAGCGTCGGCGGGCTCCAAGAGACCCAGTACTTC.

A single count supports this clonotype. The germline gene is not matched at one end of the junction; a read error may be the cause. J is TRBJ2-6 and V is TRBV29-1; D assignment may be TRBD1 or TRBD2 (5 bases each). CDR3 length: 16 amino acids. The germline V gene encodes CDR1 SQVTM and CDR2 ANQGSEA. CDR3 residues: CSVPLRGHSGTNVLTF. In nucleotides, the CDR3 is TGCAGCGTTCCCCTTCGGGGCCACTCTGGGACCAACGTCCTGACTTTC. The full variable domain, its missing parts supplied by reference TRBV29-1 and TRBJ2-6, is SAVISQKPSRDICQRGTSLTIQCQVDSQVTMMFWYRQQPGQSLTLIATANQGSEATYESGFVIDKFPISRPNLTFSTLTVSNMSPEDSSIYLCSVPLRGHSGTNVLTFGAGSRLTVL.

This rearrangement joins TRBV9 to TRBJ2-1, with TRBD1 matching over 9 bases. The V and J ends lost 3 bases and 11 bases, in that order; junction bases with no gene match: 9. The CDR3 extends over 14 amino acids. CDR1 is SGDLS, CDR2 YYNGEE, per germline. The CDR3 reads CASSAEPQGAKQFF. Here the CDR3 DNA reads TGTGCCAGCAGCGCAGAACCACAGGGGGCTAAGCAGTTCTTC.

The V and J genes are TRBV4-1 and TRBJ1-5; D is unresolved. Germline-derived CDR1 and CDR2 are MGHRA and YSYEKL. The ends were cut back, 0 bases at V and 7 bases at J, with 7 bases in the middle. The CDR3 has 13 residues. The DNA for the CDR3 is TGCGCCAGCAGCCAAGATCGAAAGCAGCCCCAGCATTTT. This translates into CASSQDRKQPQHF.

Only a few counts were recorded for this clonotype. V is TRBV6-5 and J is TRBJ2-5; 7 bases agree with TRBD2. The CDR3 is made up of 16 amino acids. The V and J ends lost 0 bases and 4 bases, in that order; junction bases with no gene match: 8. Germline V CDR1 and CDR2: MNHEY, SVGAGI. CDR3 coding DNA: TGTGCCAGCAGTTACTCGAGGGCTAGCGGTCTAGAGACCCAGTACTTC. Translated, it gives CASSYSRASGLETQYF.

This clonotype was seen ten or more times. The chain employs TRBV5-4 and TRBJ2-1; perhaps TRBD2 as D (5 bases). The ends were cut back, 4 bases at V and 6 bases at J, with 11 bases in the middle. This CDR3 is 13 amino acids long. Germline CDR1 reads SGHNT; CDR2 reads YYREEE (reference sequence). CDR3 bases: TGTGCCAGCAGCATACTGAGCGGCAATGAGCAGTTCTTC. Protein: CASSILSGNEQFF.

This chain connects TRBV27 to TRBJ1-2, with D unresolved. V was pared by 2 bases and J by 7 bases, with 14 bases between. CDR3 length: 14 residues. The V gene's germline CDR1 is MNHEY and CDR2 SMNVEV (reference sequence). CDR3 nucleotides: TGTGCCAGCAGTTTAGGCCTGCCGGGTGCTGGCTACACCTTC. This encodes CASSLGLPGAGYTF.

The rearrangement uses TRBV4-2 and TRBJ1-1; TRBD1 might be the D (5 bases). The germline V gene encodes CDR1 LGHNA and CDR2 YNFKEQ. V shed 0 bases and J shed 1 base, with 6 bases lying between them. The CDR3 length is 14 residues. The CDR3 here is CASSQEGQNTEAFF. In DNA form, the CDR3 reads TGTGCCAGCAGCCAAGAGGGGCAGAACACTGAAGCTTTCTTT.

This clonotype was recorded once. A much larger clone differs from this one at a single base, so this may be a read error. V gene TRBV7-9 combines with J gene TRBJ2-3; TRBD1 matches at 7 bases. The CDR3 consists of 15 residues. Germline CDR1 reads SEHNR; CDR2 reads FQNEAQ (reference sequence). CDR3 sequence: CVSSSNRGTTDTQYF. Written as DNA, the CDR3 is TGTGTCAGCAGCTCCAACAGGGGAACTACAGATACGCAGTATTTT.

This clonotype was counted ten times or more. The genes are TRBV20-1 and TRBJ2-3; D tentatively fits TRBD1 or TRBD2 (5 bases each). There are 14 residues in the CDR3. Germline CDR1 reads DFQATT; CDR2 reads SNEGSKA (reference sequence). The V gene lost 1 base and the J gene lost 4 bases, with 12 bases spanning the gap. CDR3 in DNA: TGCAGTGCTAGAGTCGGGGCAGGCCCAGATACGCAGTATTTT. Encoded protein: CSARVGAGPDTQYF.